This paragraph reports one TCR beta chain. The antigen is undetermined. This entry is derived from a study of identical twins. TCRdb re-derived calls from the 5' RACE reads in MiXCR, one entry per CDR3 protein. The repertoire consists of hundreds of thousands of distinct CDR3 sequences, with less than 9% occurring once and the leading ten covering roughly 2.1%. V was cut by 4 bases and J by 4 bases, with 9 bases left in between. This CDR3 is 13 amino acids long. The germline gives CDR1 SGHRS, CDR2 YFSETQ. Study results and limitations: Alpha sequences that were out-of-frame and twin-shared showed an excess of low generation probability. Insertions were fewer in abundant cord blood beta clonotypes, whereas memory repertoires showed none of this pattern.

The same data also went into a second study, on yellow fever vaccine responses in identical twins.

The sequenced sample was memory (CD45RO+) T cells sorted from blood. The chain carries TRBV5-1 and TRBJ2-1; D is unresolved. This sequence originates from a woman younger than 35 in good health. The CDR3 loop is CASSNDGYNEQFF. CDR3 sequence (DNA): TGCGCCAGCAGCAACGACGGGTACAATGAGCAGTTCTTC.